This T cell receptor beta chain was documented in a study of T cell clones after liver transplantation (dated by TCRdb to the late 2010s). Turning to the overall study: ITN030ST, the source of the samples, was a randomized trial that attempted immunosuppression withdrawal within 2 years of liver transplantation. A cohort of 8 liver transplant recipients was studied, of whom 3 were classified as tolerant and 5 as non-tolerant. Blood samples were taken pre-transplant, pre-randomization before withdrawal, and post-randomization after full withdrawal or failed withdrawal. Three of the eight recipients were HCV-positive; the others were transplanted for non-autoimmune, non-viral indications. As an antigen-independent comparator for donor-reactive sequences, third party-reactive TCRbeta sequences were also identified from pre-transplant MLRs. Donor-reactive T cell clones were identified by TCRbeta sequencing after a pre-transplant mixed lymphocyte reaction and then tracked in post-transplant blood. Tolerance was defined as complete immunosuppression withdrawal for at least one year with no rise in liver enzymes beyond twice the upper limit of normal. Until randomization at 12-24 months post-transplant, subjects were given standard immunosuppression, with no induction therapy. The paper's findings and limits, for the study overall: A significant post-transplant decrease in circulating donor-reactive CD4 TCRbeta sequences was observed in 5 of 8 subjects, irrespective of tolerance or HCV status. When repertoire turnover was accounted for, significantly reduced detection of donor-reactive sequences was found in 7 of 8 subjects for CD4 and in 8 of 8 subjects for CD8. The conclusions were considered preliminary, being limited by small, heterogeneous patient numbers and non-standardized post-transplant time points. In a couple of subjects, low numbers of available donor cells limited the measurable donor-reactive repertoire. Because no allograft tissue specimens were available, donor-reactive T cells may have migrated into the graft instead of being deleted. Donor-reactive sequences decreased more than third party-reactive sequences, which suggests partial antigen-specific deletion that was not related to withdrawal success.

A note on this clone: Its antigen is still unknown. No base quality information exists; no much larger clone differs at one position.

According to the germline V gene, CDR1 reads SGHNT and CDR2 reads YENEEA. Counted from cysteine to phenylalanine, this CDR3 has 14 amino acids. Only the CDR3 part of the read is kept: 42 bases, read in frame from the first base. At the junction V is shortened by 5 bases and J by 2 bases; bases outside the gene matches: 2. High-throughput TCRbeta CDR3 sequencing of frozen genomic DNA was performed by immunoSEQ, including PCR amplification, mapping, bias correction and internal controls. The published analysis was carried out like this. Productive rearrangements were kept, and unique TCRbeta sequences were defined by CDR3 nucleotide sequence plus V and J gene. Donor-reactive sequences required at least 5-fold expansion in CFSE-low cells versus unstimulated pre-transplant cells and at least 0.01% frequency. Minimum frequency thresholds were set for each subject based on the unstimulated sample with the lowest template count, ensuring at least 90% detection power. Jensen-Shannon divergence between the top 1000 TCRbeta sequences post- versus pre-transplant served as the measure of repertoire turnover. Changes in detection of donor-reactive sequences were assessed with two-sided Fisher's exact tests. Not all clones reach the TCRdb copy of this immuneACCESS table, which keeps in-frame sequences only. Checked studies attribute under half of the gap to unresolved V genes and leave the rest unexplained. The DNA was the basis for D and trimming; V, J and clone size are from that table. In all, the sample holds about 75,000 clones, and around four fifths of those were seen once. In total, the top ten clones hold 2% to 2.5% of the sample.

Unstimulated PBMCs, after thawing, were stained for CD3, CD4 and CD8 and then FACS-sorted into CD3+CD4+ and CD3+CD8+ populations. Each of the 8 studied subjects was randomized to immunosuppression withdrawal. Genomic DNA was isolated with the Qiagen DNeasy Blood and Tissue Kit. The receptor chain draws on TRBV11-3 and TRBJ2-7, with 11 bases in between that match TRBD1. The sequencing here drew on CD4+ T cells from blood, taken roughly 48 months after liver transplant. The receptor was derived from a human patient who received a liver transplant. Some T cells seen after a transplant may have their origin in the graft donor. The CDR3 reads CASSRGQGAYEQYF. The DNA sequence reads TGTGCCAGCAGCCGGGGACAGGGGGCCTACGAGCAGTACTTC.